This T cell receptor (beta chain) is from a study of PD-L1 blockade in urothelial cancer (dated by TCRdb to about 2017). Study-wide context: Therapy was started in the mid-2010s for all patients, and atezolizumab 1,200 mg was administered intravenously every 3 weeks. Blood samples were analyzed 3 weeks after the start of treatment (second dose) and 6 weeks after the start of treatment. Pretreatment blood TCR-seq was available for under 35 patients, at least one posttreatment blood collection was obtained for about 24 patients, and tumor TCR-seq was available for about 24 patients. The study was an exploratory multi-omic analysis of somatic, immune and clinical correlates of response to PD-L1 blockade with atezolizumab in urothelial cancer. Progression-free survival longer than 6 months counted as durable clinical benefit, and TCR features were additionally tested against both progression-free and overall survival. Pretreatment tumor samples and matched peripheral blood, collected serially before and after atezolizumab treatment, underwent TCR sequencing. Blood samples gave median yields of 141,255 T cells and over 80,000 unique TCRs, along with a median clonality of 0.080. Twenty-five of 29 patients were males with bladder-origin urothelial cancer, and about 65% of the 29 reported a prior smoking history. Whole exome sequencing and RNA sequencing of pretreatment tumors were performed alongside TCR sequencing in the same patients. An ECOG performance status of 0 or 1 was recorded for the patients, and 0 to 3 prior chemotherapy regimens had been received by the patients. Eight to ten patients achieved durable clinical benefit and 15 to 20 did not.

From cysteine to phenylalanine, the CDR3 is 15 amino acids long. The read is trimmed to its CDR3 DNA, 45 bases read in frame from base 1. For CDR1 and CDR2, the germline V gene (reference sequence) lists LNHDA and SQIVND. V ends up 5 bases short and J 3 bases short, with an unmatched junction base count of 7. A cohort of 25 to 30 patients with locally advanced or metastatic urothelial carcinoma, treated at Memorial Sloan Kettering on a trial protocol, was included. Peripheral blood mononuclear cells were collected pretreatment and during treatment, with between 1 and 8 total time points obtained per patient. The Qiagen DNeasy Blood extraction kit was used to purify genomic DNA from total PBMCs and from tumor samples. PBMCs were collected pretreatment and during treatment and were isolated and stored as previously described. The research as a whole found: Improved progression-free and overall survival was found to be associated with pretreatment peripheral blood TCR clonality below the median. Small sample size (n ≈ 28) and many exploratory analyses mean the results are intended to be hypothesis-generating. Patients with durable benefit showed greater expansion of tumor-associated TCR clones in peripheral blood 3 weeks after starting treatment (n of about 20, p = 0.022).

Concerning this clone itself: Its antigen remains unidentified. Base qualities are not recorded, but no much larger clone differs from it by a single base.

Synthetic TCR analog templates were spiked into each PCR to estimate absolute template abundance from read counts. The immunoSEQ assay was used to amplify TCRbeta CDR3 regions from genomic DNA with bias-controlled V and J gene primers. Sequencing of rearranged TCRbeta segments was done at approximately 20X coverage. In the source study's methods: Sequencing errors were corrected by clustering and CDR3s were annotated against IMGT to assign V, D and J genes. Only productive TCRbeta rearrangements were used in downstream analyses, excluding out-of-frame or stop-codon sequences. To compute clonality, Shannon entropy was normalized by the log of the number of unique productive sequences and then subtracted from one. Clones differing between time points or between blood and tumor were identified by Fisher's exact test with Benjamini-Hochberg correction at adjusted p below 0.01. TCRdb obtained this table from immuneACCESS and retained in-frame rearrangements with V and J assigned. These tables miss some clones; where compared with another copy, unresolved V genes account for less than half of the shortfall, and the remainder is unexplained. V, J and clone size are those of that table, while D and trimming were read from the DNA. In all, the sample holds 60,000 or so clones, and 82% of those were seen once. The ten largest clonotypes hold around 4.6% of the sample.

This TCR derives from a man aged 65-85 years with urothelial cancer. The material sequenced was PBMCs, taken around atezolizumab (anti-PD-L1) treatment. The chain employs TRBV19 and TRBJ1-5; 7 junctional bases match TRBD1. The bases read TGTGCCAGTAGTGCCGACAGGGAGACCAATCAGCCCCAGCATTTT. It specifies CASSADRETNQPQHF.